One sample yielded the 29 T cell receptor beta chains listed below, sequenced in a study of T cells in Graves' hyperthyroidism and ophthalmopathy (dated by TCRdb to about 2019). The library came from multiplex PCR. The instrument was an Illumina HiSeq 2000. TCR beta CDR3 regions were amplified from RNA transcripts. The TCR CDR3 was subjected to a first round of RT-PCR using the HTBI primer set and the Qiagen OneStep RT-PCR kit. In-frame beta chains were kept once TCRdb had trimmed the public reads at Q25 with fastp and called clones with MiXCR. All rows with the same CDR3 protein become a single entry with the most common DNA and genes. Counted in this sample were some 620,000 distinct CDR3 sequences; roughly 15% of them appeared once. The top ten clones comprise over 3.5% of the sample. Sequencing was done on a sample of blood. The receptors here all came from a woman aged 25-40 years with Graves' hyperthyroidism.

This clonotype turned up a few times. J is TRBJ2-5 and V is TRBV9; 8 nucleotides align to TRBD1. Germline-derived CDR1 and CDR2 are SGDLS and YYNGEE. J was trimmed by 4 bases and V by 0 bases; bases with no gene match: 5. There are 15 residues in the CDR3. The CDR3 spells CASSVGSRGRETQYF. The DNA for the CDR3 is TGTGCCAGCAGCGTAGGTTCCAGGGGGCGAGAGACCCAGTACTTC.

The chain uses TRBV5-6 and TRBJ1-3; 8 bases are a match to TRBD1. The CDR3 consists of 15 residues. With 4 bases clipped from V and 0 bases from J, the junction kept 3 bases outside the gene matches. The germline CDR1 and CDR2 sequences are SGHDT and YYEEEE. The DNA for the CDR3 is TGTGCCAGCAGCATGGGACAGGCCTCTGGAAACACCATATATTTT. Protein: CASSMGQASGNTIYF.

This clonotype was counted ten times or more. The chain employs TRBV2 and TRBJ1-5; no definite D call. In germline, CDR1 is SNHLY, CDR2 FYNNEI. Trimming pared 7 bases from V and 2 bases from J, leaving 6 bases between. The CDR3 has 12 residues. CDR3 sequence: CASTKGNQPQHF. As DNA, the CDR3 is TGTGCCAGCACTAAGGGCAATCAGCCCCAGCATTTT.

V and J are TRBV7-9 and TRBJ2-7, with D perhaps being TRBD1 or TRBD2 (6 bases each). Germline CDR1 SEHNR, CDR2 FQNEAQ (reference sequence). The CDR3 has 15 amino acids. V was cut by 5 bases and J by 2 bases, with 16 bases left in between. CDR3 nucleotide sequence: TGTGCCAGCAGCCCCCCCCGGGGGACAACCTACGAGCAGTACTTC. It is translated as CASSPPRGTTYEQYF.

This clonotype showed up just a few times. V usage is TRBV29-1 and J usage is TRBJ1-5; D might be TRBD1 (5 bases). Germline loops: CDR1 SQVTM, CDR2 ANQGSEA. The CDR3 contains 13 residues. The V end was cut by 4 bases, the J end by 3 bases, with 10 bases between. Here the CDR3 DNA reads TGCAGCGTTGGAGGACAAGCCAATCAGCCCCAGCATTTT. Its protein is CSVGGQANQPQHF.

The V and J genes are TRBV3-1 and TRBJ1-1; TRBD1 might be the D (6 bases). Between the trimmed V and J ends, which lost 4 bases and 4 bases, there was a span of 22 bases. The CDR3 length is 17 residues. The germline V gene has CDR1 LGHDT and CDR2 YNNKEL (reference sequence). The CDR3, as DNA: TGTGCCAGCAGCCCCTCCATTAATACAGGGCTACTCACTGAAGCTTTCTTT. This codes for CASSPSINTGLLTEAFF.

This clonotype has at least ten counts. The genes are TRBV5-1 and TRBJ2-1; TRBD2 is a possible D gene (6 bases). CDR1 and CDR2 from the germline V gene are SGHRS and YFSETQ. The length of the CDR3 is 14 residues. The V end lost 5 bases, the J end lost 9 bases, and 18 bases lay between the germline ends. The CDR3 reads CASRPGTSDGEQFF. In DNA form, the CDR3 reads TGCGCCAGCAGGCCCGGGACTTCAGACGGTGAGCAGTTCTTC.

V is TRBV29-1 and J is TRBJ2-7, with a tentative D call TRBD1 (6 bases). CDR3 size: 12 residues. V was clipped by 7 bases and J by 5 bases, with 15 bases between them. Germline CDR1 reads SQVTM; CDR2 reads ANQGSEA. This CDR3 is CSARINRDEQYF. The CDR3 nucleotides read TGCAGCGCCCGCATAAACAGGGACGAGCAGTACTTC.

In regard to this clonotype: This may be a read error: a much more frequent sequence differs by one nucleotide. The J gene is TRBJ2-1, the V gene TRBV6-2 or TRBV6-3, with TRBD2 matching 9 bases. Germline values: CDR1 MNHEY, CDR2 SVGEGT. The CDR3 has 17 residues. The J segment lost 7 bases and the V segment lost 5 bases, leaving 15 bases of the junction unmatched. In nucleotides, the CDR3 is TGTGCCAGCAGTCCTGAGCGGGAGGCGACTATGTCGAATGAGCAGTTCTTC. This translates into CASSPEREATMSNEQFF.

This clonotype has only a few counts. The rearrangement uses TRBV7-2 and TRBJ2-7; D unclear. The V end lost 1 base, the J end lost 3 bases, and 10 bases lay between the germline ends. This CDR3 region has 14 residues. The germline CDR1 and CDR2 sequences are SGHTA and FQGNSA. In nucleotides, the CDR3 is TGTGCCAGCAGCTTAGGGATAGGTCGCTACGAGCAGTACTTC. Translating it yields CASSLGIGRYEQYF.

This clonotype was counted once. V is TRBV28 and J is TRBJ1-4; D is perhaps TRBD1 (5 bases). Trimming took 9 bases from V and 5 from J, leaving 13 bases between them. CDR3 size: 13 residues. CDR1 is MDHEN and CDR2 is SYDVKM in the germline V gene. This CDR3 is CASGAGLNEKLFF. CDR3 sequence (DNA): TGTGCCAGTGGGGCAGGGTTAAATGAAAAACTGTTTTTT.

The chain links TRBV6-1 to TRBJ2-3, with unresolved D. Germline V gene lookup returns CDR1 MNHNS and CDR2 SASEGT. The CDR3 consists of 15 residues. Trimming removed 4 bases from V and 4 bases from J, with 15 bases in between. The CDR3 nucleotides read TGTGCCAGCAGTGCGGTCAATCTACGATCAGATACGCAGTATTTT. This encodes CASSAVNLRSDTQYF.

This clonotype has a count of ten or more. CDR3 sequence reads: CASSPDRGWGSKLFF. The DNA of the CDR3 is TGTGCCAGCAGTCCAGACAGGGGGTGGGGATCCAAACTGTTTTTT. The rearrangement uses TRBV28 and TRBJ1-4, with 9 positions matching TRBD1. Germline trimming cut 5 bases from V and 11 bases from J; bases unmatched to any gene: 12. CDR3 length equals 15 residues. CDR1 is MDHEN and CDR2 is SYDVKM in the germline V gene.

This clonotype was counted a few times. The chain combines TRBV19 with TRBJ1-3; D is unresolved. CDR3 length: 13 amino acids. V lost 10 bases and J lost 0, with 10 bases in between. CDR1 is LNHDA, CDR2 SQIVND, per germline (reference sequence). The CDR3 sequence is CAIWANSGNTIYF. The CDR3 DNA follows: TGTGCCATTTGGGCCAACTCTGGAAACACCATATATTTT.

V is TRBV6-2 or TRBV6-3 and J is TRBJ2-1, with a tentative D call TRBD2 (6 bases). V was cut by 0 bases and J by 2 bases, with 11 bases left in between. From germline, CDR1 is MNHEY and CDR2 SVGEGT. CDR3 length: 16 residues. CDR3 protein: CASSYSSGSTYNEQFF. CDR3 DNA sequence: TGTGCCAGCAGTTACTCTAGCGGAAGCACCTACAATGAGCAGTTCTTC.

In regard to this clonotype: A much larger clone lies a single base off, so this may be a read error. The chain recombines TRBV6-1 with TRBJ2-1, with D maybe TRBD2 (6 bases). This CDR3 is built from 14 residues. CDR1 is MNHNS, CDR2 SASEGT, per germline. Trimming removed 11 bases from V and 4 bases from J, with 18 bases in between. Here the CDR3 DNA reads TGTGCCGGCAAACCGGGACTTACTTACAATGAGCAGTTCTTC. Amino acids: CAGKPGLTYNEQFF.

This clonotype was seen at least ten times. This chain uses TRBV5-1 with TRBJ2-7; the match to TRBD1 covers 9 bases. V lost 5 bases to trimming and J lost 5 bases; unmatched junction nucleotides: 8. This CDR3 comprises 14 residues. The V gene's germline CDR1 is SGHRS and CDR2 YFSETQ. CDR3 coding DNA: TGCGCCAGCAGTTACGGCGACAGGGGGAACGAGCAGTACTTC. It specifies CASSYGDRGNEQYF.

The V gene is TRBV5-1, the J gene TRBJ2-7; TRBD2 aligns across 10 bases. This CDR3 has 15 residues. V gave up 2 bases and J gave up 4 bases; unmatched junction bases: 6. Per germline, CDR1 SGHRS and CDR2 YFSETQ. The DNA of the CDR3 is TGCGCCAGCAGCTTTCCTAGCGGGAGTGGGTACGAGCAGTACTTC. Translation gives CASSFPSGSGYEQYF.

This clonotype was seen a few times. The chain recombines TRBV20-1 with TRBJ2-7; D remains ambiguous. The CDR3 extends over 11 amino acids. Trimming removed 3 bases from V and 7 bases from J, with 10 bases in between. CDR1 and CDR2 from the germline V gene are DFQATT and SNEGSKA (reference sequence). In DNA, the CDR3 is TGCAGTGCTAGCTATAAGAGGGAGCAGTACTTC. Translation: CSASYKREQYF.

The count of this clonotype is one. The CDR3 loop reads CASSYGQAGANVLTF. As DNA, the CDR3 is TGTGCCAGCAGTTACGGCCAGGCTGGGGCCAACGTCCTGACTTTC. The chain joins TRBV6-9 to TRBJ2-6; no clear D gene. Germline V gene lookup returns CDR1 MNHGY and CDR2 SVAAGI. Between the trimmed V and J ends, which lost 3 bases and 2 bases, there was a span of 8 bases. The CDR3 extends over 15 amino acids.

This clonotype was seen only a few times. The rearrangement links TRBV7-2 to TRBJ2-2, with 7 positions matching TRBD1. The junction had 4 bases not matched to a gene; V was cut back by 5 bases and J by 4 bases. There are 14 residues in the CDR3. Looked up from germline, CDR1 is SGHTA and CDR2 is FQGNSA. CDR3 residues: CASSRQGPTGELFF. CDR3 sequence (DNA): TGTGCCAGCAGCCGACAGGGCCCCACCGGGGAGCTGTTTTTT.

Many counts were recorded for this clonotype. This chain connects TRBV28 to TRBJ2-7; TRBD1 aligns across 7 bases. This CDR3 is 15 amino acids long. The V and J ends lost 5 bases and 1 base, in that order; junction bases with no gene match: 8. Germline V lookup: CDR1 MDHEN, CDR2 SYDVKM. The CDR3 reads CASSPLSGGSYEQYF. The CDR3 DNA is TGTGCCAGCAGTCCGTTGTCAGGGGGATCCTACGAGCAGTACTTC.

This sequence joins TRBV20-1 and TRBJ1-5; weak D call: TRBD1 (5 bases). Trimming shortened V by 5 bases and J by 3 bases, and 14 bases separated the two germline ends. This CDR3 contains 14 residues. CDR1 is DFQATT and CDR2 is SNEGSKA in the germline V gene (reference sequence). As DNA, the CDR3 is TGCAGTGCTGGGCCAGGGATTGCCAATCAGCCCCAGCATTTT. Amino acid sequence: CSAGPGIANQPQHF.

This clonotype occurred many times. The chain has TRBV5-1 and TRBJ2-1; 11 nucleotides align to TRBD2. V lost 2 bases, J lost 0 bases, and 1 base stayed unmatched. The CDR3 consists of 16 residues. Germline V gene sequence: CDR1 SGHRS, CDR2 YFSETQ. CDR3 region: CASSFTSGSSYNEQFF. The CDR3 region has the DNA TGCGCCAGCAGCTTTACTAGCGGGAGCTCCTACAATGAGCAGTTCTTC.

This clonotype was detected only a few times. The V and J genes are TRBV19 and TRBJ1-5; 9 bases fit TRBD1. Germline V gene sequence: CDR1 LNHDA, CDR2 SQIVND (reference sequence). This CDR3 region has 19 residues. The V segment lost 7 bases and the J segment 1 base; nucleotides outside the gene matches: 17. This chain's CDR3 is CASTRTGGPWVSSNQPQHF. The CDR3 DNA reads TGTGCCAGTACGAGAACAGGGGGCCCGTGGGTTTCGAGCAATCAGCCCCAGCATTTT.

The J gene is TRBJ2-7, the V gene TRBV6-5, with 14 bases lining up with TRBD2. CDR3 length equals 19 residues. Losses at the gene ends were 1 base for V and 0 bases for J; bases not matched to a gene: 8. Germline-derived CDR1 and CDR2 are MNHEY and SVGAGI. CDR3 region: CASSYWGLAGAWVSYEQYF. As DNA, the CDR3 is TGTGCCAGCAGTTACTGGGGACTAGCGGGAGCTTGGGTCTCCTACGAGCAGTACTTC.

This clonotype has at least ten counts. The chain links TRBV6-2 or TRBV6-3 to TRBJ2-7; D tentatively fits TRBD1 or TRBD2 (5 bases each). The V gene lost 0 bases and the J gene lost 8 bases, with 11 bases spanning the gap. The germline V gene encodes CDR1 MNHEY and CDR2 SVGEGT. The CDR3 has 13 amino acids. In nucleotides, the CDR3 is TGTGCCAGCAGTTACTCGAGGGGCACTAAGCAGTACTTC. It codes for CASSYSRGTKQYF.

The chain couples TRBV11-2 to TRBJ2-7; D is unresolved. The CDR3 spans 13 residues. V was shortened by 3 bases and J by 3 bases, with 9 bases between the two germline ends. CDR1 is SGHAT, CDR2 FQNNGV, per germline. The chain's CDR3 is CASSFGYGYEQYF. In nucleotides, the CDR3 is TGTGCCAGCAGCTTTGGGTATGGCTACGAGCAGTACTTC. The whole variable domain, remainder taken from reference TRBV11-2 and TRBJ2-7, is EAGVAQSPRYKIIEKRQSVAFWCNPISGHATLYWYQQILGQGPKLLIQFQNNGVVDDSQLPKDRFSAERLKGVDSTLKIQPAKLEDSAVYLCASSFGYGYEQYFGPGTRLTVT.

There are many counts of this clonotype. In DNA form, the CDR3 reads TGTGCCAGCAGCAAGGGACAGGGTAACTATGGCTACACCTTC. This sequence encodes CASSKGQGNYGYTF. V gene TRBV3-1 combines with J gene TRBJ1-2; 9 bases line up with TRBD1. Germline V gives CDR1 LGHDT, CDR2 YNNKEL (reference sequence). J gave up 1 base and V 5 bases, and 2 bases lay outside the gene matches. The length of the CDR3 is 14 residues.